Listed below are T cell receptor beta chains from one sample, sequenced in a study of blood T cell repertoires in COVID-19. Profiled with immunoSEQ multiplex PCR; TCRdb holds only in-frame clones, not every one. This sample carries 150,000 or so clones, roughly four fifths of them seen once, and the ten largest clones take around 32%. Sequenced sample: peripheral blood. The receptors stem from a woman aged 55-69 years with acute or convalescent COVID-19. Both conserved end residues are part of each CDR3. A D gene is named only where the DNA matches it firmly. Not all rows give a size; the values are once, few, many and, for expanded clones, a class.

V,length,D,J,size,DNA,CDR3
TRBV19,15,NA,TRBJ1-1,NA,TGTGCCAGTAGTATAGGAAGGGGCCTGAACACTGAAGCTTTCTTT,CASSIGRGLNTEAFF
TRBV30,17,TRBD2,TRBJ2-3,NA,TGTGCCTGGAAATCCCCTGGGGCTAGCGGGTTCACAGATACGCAGTATTTT,CAWKSPGASGFTDTQYF
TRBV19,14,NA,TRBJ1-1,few,TGTGCCAGTAGTATCTCTTTCGGGGATAGTACGGCTTTCTTT,CASSISFGDSTAFF
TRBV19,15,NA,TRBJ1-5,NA,TGTGCCAGTAGTATGGGCGACGGCGGCAATCAGCCCCAGCATTTT,CASSMGDGGNQPQHF
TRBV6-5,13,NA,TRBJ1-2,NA,TGTGCCACTAAAAGGACAGCAGTATTAGGCTACACCTTC,CATKRTAVLGYTF
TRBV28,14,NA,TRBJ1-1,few,TGTGCCAGCAGGACCTTAGTGGGGAGTACTGAAGCTTTCTTT,CASRTLVGSTEAFF
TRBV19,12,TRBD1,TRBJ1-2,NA,TGTGCCAGTACAGGGGGCGTCTATGGCTACACCTTC,CASTGGVYGYTF
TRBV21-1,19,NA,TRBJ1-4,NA,TGTGCCATCCCCGGCCGGGACAGCAGGCCTCCCTCAACTAATGAAAAACTGTTTTTT,CAIPGRDSRPPSTNEKLFF
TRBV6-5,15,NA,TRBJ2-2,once,TGTGCCAGCAGTTACAGGGGAAGAGACACCGGGGAGCTGTTTTTT,CASSYRGRDTGELFF
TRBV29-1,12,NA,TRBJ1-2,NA,TGCAGCGTTGAAGCAGAAAACTATGGCTACACCTTC,CSVEAENYGYTF
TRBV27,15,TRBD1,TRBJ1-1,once,TGTGCCAGCACTCCCCTACAGGGGGCGATCGCTGAAGCTTTCTTT,CASTPLQGAIAEAFF
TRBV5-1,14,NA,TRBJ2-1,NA,TGCGCCAGCAGCTTCGCCTACCATTACAATGAGCAGTTCTTC,CASSFAYHYNEQFF
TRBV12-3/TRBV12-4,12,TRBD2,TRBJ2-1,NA,TGTGCCAGCAGCCGGGGGGGGAATGAGCAGTTCTTC,CASSRGGNEQFF
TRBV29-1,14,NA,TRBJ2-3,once,TGCAGCGTTGAAAGGGCCCGGGAAAAGGGTACGCAGTATTTT,CSVERAREKGTQYF
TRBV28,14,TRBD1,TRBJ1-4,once,TGTGCCAGCGGCACTCAGGGGGCTGGAGGGGGACTGTTTTTT,CASGTQGAGGGLFF
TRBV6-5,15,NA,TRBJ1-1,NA,TGTGCCAGCAGTTACCTGGGACTCCGGTCGTCGGAAGCTTTCTTT,CASSYLGLRSSEAFF
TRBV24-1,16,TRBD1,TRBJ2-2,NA,TGTGCCACCAGTGACTGGCAGGGGGCCCTTACCGGGGAGCTGTTTTTT,CATSDWQGALTGELFF
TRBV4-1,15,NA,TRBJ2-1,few,TGCGCCAGCAGCCACCACGGGACTCCTCAGGATGAGCAGTTCTTC,CASSHHGTPQDEQFF
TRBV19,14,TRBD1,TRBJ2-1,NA,TGTGCCAGTCAGGGGGCTATTAACTACAATGAGCAGTTCTTC,CASQGAINYNEQFF
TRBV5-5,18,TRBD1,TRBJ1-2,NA,TGTGCCAGCAGCTGGCGGGTTTTTCCGGGACAGGTGAACTATGGCTACACCTTC,CASSWRVFPGQVNYGYTF
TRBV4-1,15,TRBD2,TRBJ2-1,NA,TGCGCCAGCAGTCAAACTAGCGGAAACCTCAATGAGCAGTTCTTC,CASSQTSGNLNEQFF
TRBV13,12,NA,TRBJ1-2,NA,TGTGCCACAGGGGTGAAGAGAGATGGCTACACCTTC,CATGVKRDGYTF
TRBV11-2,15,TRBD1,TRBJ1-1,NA,TGTGCCAGCAGCTCCGGACAGGGAAGGGTCACTGAAGCTTTCTTT,CASSSGQGRVTEAFF
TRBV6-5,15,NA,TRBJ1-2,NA,TGTGCCAGCAGTTACGTGACAGACTCTGGGTATGGCTACACCTTC,CASSYVTDSGYGYTF
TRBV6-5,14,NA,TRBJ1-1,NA,TGTGCCAGCAGTTACAGGGGATCTCATGGGGGCACTTTCTTT,CASSYRGSHGGTFF
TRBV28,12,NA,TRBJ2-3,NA,TGTGCCAGCAGTTTGAAAGGACACCCGCAGTATTTT,CASSLKGHPQYF